These T cell receptor beta chains were read from a single sample in a study of early T cells in non-severe SARS-CoV-2 infection. TCRdb passed the 5' RACE reads through MiXCR, listing each CDR3 protein once. The sample records roughly 110,000 distinct CDR3 sequences, around 10% being singletons. Sequences were obtained from whole blood. These receptor sequences come from an adult who was a healthcare worker with PCR-confirmed SARS-CoV-2 infection or an uninfected control (not recorded which). Each CDR3 is given with its conserved first and last residue. The order of the fields is D gene, J gene, clone size, V gene, CDR3 protein, CDR3 DNA. The D gene is left open where the match is weak. Expanded clones are given a class, and other clones once, few, many or no size at all.

D gene: .
J gene: TRBJ1-4
clone size: many
V gene: TRBV20-1
CDR3 protein: CSARTPAGEKLFF
CDR3 DNA: TGCAGTGCTAGAACGCCCGCAGGGGAAAAACTGTTTTTT

D gene: .
J gene: TRBJ2-5
clone size: .
V gene: TRBV4-2
CDR3 protein: CASSQDGSQGTQYF
CDR3 DNA: TGTGCCAGCAGCCAAGATGGGTCCCAAGGGACCCAGTACTTC

D gene: .
J gene: TRBJ2-7
clone size: once
V gene: TRBV9
CDR3 protein: CASSGPDSDASSYEQYF
CDR3 DNA: TGTGCCAGCAGCGGCCCGGACAGCGACGCTAGCTCCTACGAGCAGTACTTC

D gene: .
J gene: TRBJ2-7
clone size: few
V gene: TRBV11-2
CDR3 protein: CASSGSSSSYEQYF
CDR3 DNA: TGTGCCAGCAGCGGTAGCTCCAGCTCCTACGAGCAGTACTTC

D gene: TRBD1
J gene: TRBJ2-7
clone size: many
V gene: TRBV20-1
CDR3 protein: CSAVTGGPYEQYF
CDR3 DNA: TGCAGTGCTGTTACAGGGGGGCCCTACGAGCAGTACTTC

D gene: .
J gene: TRBJ1-2
clone size: many
V gene: TRBV3-1
CDR3 protein: CASSQWVGGPYGYTF
CDR3 DNA: TGTGCCAGCAGCCAGTGGGTAGGCGGACCCTATGGCTACACCTTC

D gene: .
J gene: TRBJ1-5
clone size: many
V gene: TRBV6-2/TRBV6-3
CDR3 protein: CASSYKRAHQPQHF
CDR3 DNA: TGTGCCAGCAGTTACAAGAGGGCTCATCAGCCCCAGCATTTT

D gene: TRBD1
J gene: TRBJ1-2
clone size: many
V gene: TRBV6-5
CDR3 protein: CASSLQGLSYGYTF
CDR3 DNA: TGTGCCAGCAGTTTACAGGGGCTGAGCTATGGCTACACCTTC

D gene: TRBD1
J gene: TRBJ1-4
clone size: many
V gene: TRBV20-1
CDR3 protein: CSAGEDRVANEKLFF
CDR3 DNA: TGCAGTGCTGGCGAGGACAGGGTAGCTAATGAAAAACTGTTTTTT

D gene: .
J gene: TRBJ2-2
clone size: few
V gene: TRBV12-3/TRBV12-4
CDR3 protein: CASSFTGGELFF
CDR3 DNA: TGTGCCAGCAGTTTCACTGGCGGGGAGCTGTTTTTT

D gene: TRBD2
J gene: TRBJ2-7
clone size: few
V gene: TRBV7-8
CDR3 protein: CASSLPSGRAIPAHEQYF
CDR3 DNA: TGTGCCAGCAGCTTACCTAGCGGGAGGGCCATCCCTGCCCACGAGCAGTACTTC

D gene: .
J gene: TRBJ1-1
clone size: .
V gene: TRBV5-6
CDR3 protein: CASSLTRRGTEAFF
CDR3 DNA: TGTGCCAGCAGCCTTACCCGACGAGGAACTGAAGCTTTCTTT

D gene: .
J gene: TRBJ2-7
clone size: many
V gene: TRBV11-2
CDR3 protein: CASSLTRNEQYF
CDR3 DNA: TGTGCCAGCAGCCTTACTAGGAACGAGCAGTACTTC

D gene: .
J gene: TRBJ2-7
clone size: .
V gene: TRBV11-2
CDR3 protein: CASSLRPQVAPNYEQYF
CDR3 DNA: TGTGCCAGCAGCTTAAGGCCGCAAGTTGCCCCTAACTACGAGCAGTACTTC

D gene: .
J gene: TRBJ1-2
clone size: many
V gene: TRBV7-9
CDR3 protein: CASSFLAGGYGYTF
CDR3 DNA: TGTGCCAGCAGCTTTTTGGCAGGCGGCTATGGCTACACCTTC

D gene: TRBD2
J gene: TRBJ2-5
clone size: many
V gene: TRBV27
CDR3 protein: CASSPGGRGLKETQYF
CDR3 DNA: TGTGCCAGCAGCCCGGGGGGACGGGGACTAAAGGAGACCCAGTACTTC

D gene: .
J gene: TRBJ1-1
clone size: .
V gene: TRBV13
CDR3 protein: CASSPVTGGSPGNTEAFF
CDR3 DNA: TGTGCCAGCAGCCCTGTGACAGGCGGATCCCCCGGGAACACTGAAGCTTTCTTT

D gene: TRBD2
J gene: TRBJ2-3
clone size: many
V gene: TRBV6-5
CDR3 protein: CASSYSAGGSDTQYF
CDR3 DNA: TGTGCCAGCAGTTACTCAGCGGGAGGGTCAGATACGCAGTATTTT

D gene: .
J gene: TRBJ1-2
clone size: many
V gene: TRBV18
CDR3 protein: CASSPSRRELDGYTF
CDR3 DNA: TGTGCCAGCTCACCCTCACGGCGCGAGCTGGATGGCTACACCTTC

D gene: TRBD2
J gene: TRBJ2-3
clone size: few
V gene: TRBV7-9
CDR3 protein: CASSPLAGEALPGDTQYF
CDR3 DNA: TGTGCCAGCAGCCCACTAGCGGGAGAGGCCCTTCCCGGAGATACGCAGTATTTT

D gene: .
J gene: TRBJ2-7
clone size: few
V gene: TRBV6-2/TRBV6-3
CDR3 protein: CASSYYPLEQYF
CDR3 DNA: TGTGCCAGCAGTTACTACCCTCTTGAGCAGTACTTC

D gene: .
J gene: TRBJ1-6
clone size: many
V gene: TRBV19
CDR3 protein: CASSPGSASPLHF
CDR3 DNA: TGTGCCAGTAGTCCAGGGTCCGCTTCACCCCTCCACTTT

D gene: TRBD2
J gene: TRBJ2-7
clone size: few
V gene: TRBV20-1
CDR3 protein: CSVVPGGEYEQYF
CDR3 DNA: TGCAGCGTGGTTCCGGGAGGAGAATACGAGCAGTACTTC

D gene: .
J gene: TRBJ2-6
clone size: many
V gene: TRBV5-6
CDR3 protein: CASSLEIDTGANVLTF
CDR3 DNA: TGTGCCAGCAGCTTGGAAATCGATACTGGGGCCAACGTCCTGACTTTC

D gene: .
J gene: TRBJ2-5
clone size: .
V gene: TRBV7-9
CDR3 protein: CASSSVGGPQETQYF
CDR3 DNA: TGTGCCAGCAGCTCCGTGGGGGGCCCGCAGGAGACCCAGTACTTC

D gene: .
J gene: TRBJ1-2
clone size: few
V gene: TRBV12-3/TRBV12-4
CDR3 protein: CASSLARAYGYTF
CDR3 DNA: TGTGCCAGCAGTTTGGCCAGAGCTTATGGCTACACCTTC

D gene: .
J gene: TRBJ1-5
clone size: .
V gene: TRBV10-3
CDR3 protein: CAISESEFQPQHF
CDR3 DNA: TGTGCCATCAGTGAGTCGGAATTTCAGCCCCAGCATTTT

D gene: .
J gene: TRBJ2-1
clone size: once
V gene: TRBV7-8
CDR3 protein: CASSFSLASYNEQFF
CDR3 DNA: TGTGCCAGCAGCTTCTCACTAGCCTCCTACAATGAGCAGTTCTTC

D gene: .
J gene: TRBJ1-5
clone size: many
V gene: TRBV20-1
CDR3 protein: CSASGRRRAGRQPQHF
CDR3 DNA: TGCAGTGCTAGCGGCCGAAGAAGGGCAGGGCGTCAGCCCCAGCATTTT

D gene: TRBD1
J gene: TRBJ1-6
clone size: many
V gene: TRBV5-6
CDR3 protein: CASSWGTGESPLHF
CDR3 DNA: TGTGCCAGCAGCTGGGGGACAGGGGAATCACCCCTCCACTTT